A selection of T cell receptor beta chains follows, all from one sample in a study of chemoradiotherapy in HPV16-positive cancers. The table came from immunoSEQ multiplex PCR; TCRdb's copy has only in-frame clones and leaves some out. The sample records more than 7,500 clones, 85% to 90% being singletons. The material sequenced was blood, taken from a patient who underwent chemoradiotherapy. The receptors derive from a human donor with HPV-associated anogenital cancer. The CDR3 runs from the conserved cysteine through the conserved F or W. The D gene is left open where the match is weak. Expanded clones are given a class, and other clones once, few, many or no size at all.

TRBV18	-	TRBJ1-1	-	TGTGCCAGCTCACCAGGGGCCGGGCGGGGGAACACTGAAGCTTTCTTT	CASSPGAGRGNTEAFF
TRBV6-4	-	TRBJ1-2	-	TGTGCCAGCAGGTTACAGGGATCCAATGGCTACACCTTC	CASRLQGSNGYTF
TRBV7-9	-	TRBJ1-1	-	TGTGCCAGCAAGTGGGGCAGGGAGAACACTGAAGCTTTCTTT	CASKWGRENTEAFF
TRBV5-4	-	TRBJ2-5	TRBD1	TGTGCCAGCAGCTCTGGACAGGGAGAGACCCAGTACTTC	CASSSGQGETQYF
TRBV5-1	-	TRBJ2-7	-	TGCGCCAGCAGGTCCCCCGTGATGACGTCCGAGCAGTACTTC	CASRSPVMTSEQYF
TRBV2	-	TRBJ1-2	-	TGTGCCAGCAGTGACCAGGGCCACCCCCTGACGGGCTACACCTTC	CASSDQGHPLTGYTF
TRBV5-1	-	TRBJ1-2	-	TGCGCCAGCAGTTACTCCGGGGACTTTTCCTATGGCTACACCTTC	CASSYSGDFSYGYTF
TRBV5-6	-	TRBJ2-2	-	TGTGCCAGCAGCTCGGACGTTAGACTAGCCGGGGAGCTGTTTTTT	CASSSDVRLAGELFF
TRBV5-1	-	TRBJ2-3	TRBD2	TGCGCCAGCAGCTTGGCCATCGCTAGCGGGGGAACTACAGATACGCAGTATTTT	CASSLAIASGGTTDTQYF
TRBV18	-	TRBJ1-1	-	TGTGCCAGCTCACCCGGGAGGAACACTGAAGCTTTCTTT	CASSPGRNTEAFF
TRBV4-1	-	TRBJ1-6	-	TGCGCCAGCAGCCAAGCCTTGATTGCGGCCCTCCACTTT	CASSQALIAALHF
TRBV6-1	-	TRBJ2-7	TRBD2	TGTGCCAGCAGTGGGGAGGGGCCAGACTACGAGCAGTACTTC	CASSGEGPDYEQYF
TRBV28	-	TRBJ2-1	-	TGTGCCAGCAGTTTATCCCAGGGGAATGAGCAGTTCTTC	CASSLSQGNEQFF
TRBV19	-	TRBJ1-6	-	TGTGCCAGTAGACCCACGGGAGGGAACTCACCCCTCCACTTT	CASRPTGGNSPLHF
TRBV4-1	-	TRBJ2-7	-	TGCGCCAGCAGCCAAGCTAGGAGGGAAACTTACGAGCAGTACTTC	CASSQARRETYEQYF
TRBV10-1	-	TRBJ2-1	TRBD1	TGCGCCAGCAGTGAGGGGGGGACAGGGGGAAATGAGCAGTTCTTC	CASSEGGTGGNEQFF
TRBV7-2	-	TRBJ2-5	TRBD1	TGTGCCAGCAGCAAAGTGGGCGGGACAGGTTGGGAGACCCAGTACTTC	CASSKVGGTGWETQYF
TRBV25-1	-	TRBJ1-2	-	TGTGCCAGCAACAGTGTCCACAGCAACTATGGCTACACCTTC	CASNSVHSNYGYTF
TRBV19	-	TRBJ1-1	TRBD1	TGTGCCAGTAGTAGGGGACAGGGGGCTGCCACTGAAGCTTTCTTT	CASSRGQGAATEAFF
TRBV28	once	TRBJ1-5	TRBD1	TGTGCCAGCAGTTTAGGACAGGGTTTTCGTCAGCCCCAGCATTTT	CASSLGQGFRQPQHF
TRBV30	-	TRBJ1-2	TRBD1	TGTGCCTGGAGCCGGGACAGGGGAGGGAACTATGGCTACACCTTC	CAWSRDRGGNYGYTF
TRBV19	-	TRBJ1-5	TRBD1	TGTGCCAGTAGTACTCAGGGGGCCGGCAATCAGCCCCAGCATTTT	CASSTQGAGNQPQHF
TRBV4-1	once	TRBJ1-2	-	TGCGCCAGCAGCCCGACAGTGACGCTTAACTATGGCTACACCTTC	CASSPTVTLNYGYTF
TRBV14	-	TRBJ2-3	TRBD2	TGTGCCAGCAGCCATTGGTTCCGGGAGGGTGCAGATACGCAGTATTTT	CASSHWFREGADTQYF
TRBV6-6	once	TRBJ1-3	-	TGTGCCAGCAGTTACGGGCAGACCTCTGGAAACACCATATATTTT	CASSYGQTSGNTIYF